The rows below give T cell receptor beta chains drawn from one sample of a study of response to subunit inactivated influenza vaccine. TCRdb ran MiXCR on the RT-PCR reads and lists one entry per CDR3 protein. The sample holds fewer than 550,000 distinct CDR3 sequences; 25% are singletons and the top ten take 1.9%. The specimen was CD4+ T cells sorted from PBMCs, collected 4 to 6 days after vaccination. The receptor source for this set is a man over 45 who received an inactivated influenza vaccine. CDR3s leave out the opening cysteine and the closing phenylalanine or tryptophan.

v_gene	j_gene	CDR3aa
TRBV5-1	TRBJ2-1	ASSVTDRANEQF
TRBV6-5	TRBJ2-1	ASSYGPSGGVSYNEQF
TRBV5-4	TRBJ2-5	ASSRGAGQETQY
TRBV5-5	TRBJ2-5	ASSLGSGGMETQY
TRBV5-1	TRBJ2-3	ASSSTGITDTQY
TRBV20-1	TRBJ2-1	SAPSGLAAYNEQF
TRBV29-1	TRBJ2-1	SVDLAVRNEQF
TRBV7-9	TRBJ2-3	ASSAHRGTDTQY
TRBV29-1	TRBJ1-2	SVGQGGNYGYT
TRBV4-3	TRBJ2-7	ASSPWTGYEQY
TRBV6-5	TRBJ1-3	ASSYSSQGNTIY
TRBV10-1	TRBJ2-5	ASSDSTETQY
TRBV16	TRBJ1-5	ASSRLTGGSNQPQH
TRBV20-1	TRBJ1-4	SARDRANEKLF
TRBV20-1	TRBJ2-4	SASSGALAKNIQY
TRBV4-1	TRBJ1-3	ASSQDRQRNSGNTIY
TRBV11-2	TRBJ2-5	ASSRTGAHGETQY
TRBV4-2	TRBJ1-4	ASSHADRSGREKLF
TRBV4-1	TRBJ2-7	ASSQDFMGQVSYEQY
TRBV5-6	TRBJ2-5	ASSWTGTGSETQY
TRBV7-8	TRBJ2-1	ASSLVGQAF
TRBV20-1	TRBJ2-4	SARELAGAKNIQY
TRBV20-1	TRBJ2-2	SARGPGTGSGELF
TRBV5-4	TRBJ2-1	ASSKGTSDEQF
TRBV11-2	TRBJ2-2	ASSLVLANTGELF
TRBV11-2	TRBJ2-7	ASSIPGQGYYEQY
TRBV6-2/TRBV6-3	TRBJ2-3	ASNLDGSGTDTQY
TRBV5-8	TRBJ1-2	ASSLPLRTVYGYT
TRBV20-1	TRBJ2-7	SPRGSSSYEQY
TRBV20-1	TRBJ2-5	SARGGTKETQY
TRBV2	TRBJ2-4	ASRPGLAGVSAKNIQY
TRBV3-1	TRBJ1-3	ASSQDVWTSSGNTIY